This T cell receptor beta chain is drawn from a study of OX40 agonist ivuxolimab in advanced cancers. In the study overall: Participants averaged about 66 years of age (range roughly 23 to 90) and were approximately 81% male. Points from the study as a whole: CD8+ T cells were the subset that, on average, had more expanded clones than CD4+.

The protocol was immunoSEQ multiplex PCR, while the TCRdb copy is restricted to in-frame clones and leaves out a portion. The table includes under 80,000 clones, 70% to 90% detected once. The germline V gene has CDR1 SGHRS and CDR2 YFSETQ. J was trimmed by 5 bases and V by 3 bases; bases with no gene match: 5. This CDR3 region has 14 residues. As for this clone: Its antigen is undetermined.

Sequencing used CD4+ or CD8+ T cells sorted from blood, obtained in a trial of the OX40 agonist ivuxolimab. This receptor was taken from an adult with an advanced solid tumor such as melanoma, head and neck, liver or kidney cancer. The chain has TRBV5-1 and TRBJ2-7; 10 bases match TRBD1. The CDR3, as DNA: TGCGCCAGCAGCTCAAGACAGGGGGCCAACGAGCAGTACTTC. Protein: CASSSRQGANEQYF. Full variable domain (outside the CDR3, taken from reference TRBV5-1 and TRBJ2-7): KAGVTQTPRYLIKTRGQQVTLSCSPISGHRSVSWYQQTPGQGLQFLFEYFSETQRNKGNFPGRFSGRQFSNSRSEMNVSTLELGDSALYLCASSSRQGANEQYFGPGTRLTVT.